This T cell receptor (beta chain) was observed in a study of cytomegalovirus exposure and HLA in healthy donors. Overall study results and limits: The authors excluded some V segments, including TRBV6-2 and TRBV6-3, as indistinguishable. Associated with cytomegalovirus, according to the listing, were some 150 TCR beta chains. Later, an analysis found that common viral pathogens appeared to be linked with several of the most significant clusters.

Of note for this clone: Its antigen is unidentified.

Amplification used 60 Vbeta primers and 13 Jbeta primers. The data were produced by immunoSEQ multiplex PCR, yet TCRdb's version contains in-frame clones alone and is incomplete. The data hold roughly 150,000 clones, with 75% to 90% observed a single time. V lost 6 bases to trimming and J lost 7 bases; unmatched junction nucleotides: 12. Germline V gene lookup returns CDR1 MNHNS and CDR2 SASEGT. CDR3 length: 15 amino acids. The rearrangement uses TRBV6-1 and TRBJ1-5; 7 nucleotides align to TRBD1. Sequencing was performed on PBMCs. This TCR was recovered from a boy between 2 and 10 years old in good health and CMV-seronegative. The DNA of the CDR3 is TGTGCCAGCAGCCTGGGGACAGAACGGTACCAGCCCCAGCATTTT. Translating it yields CASSLGTERYQPQHF.